The text below deals with one TCR beta chain. As yet, its antigen is unknown. Data came from immunoSEQ multiplex PCR; TCRdb stores just in-frame clones and leaves some out. The sample consists of about 1.5 million clones, approximately 97% of them appearing once. The donors, all of them Caucasian adults, lived in Nashville, Tennessee. The record originates from a study of shared clonotypes between healthy human individuals. Study results and limitations: Clonotypes which were not shared had lower generation probabilities than clonotypes that all four donors shared. There were few donors, and this limited the genetic and exposure-history diversity represented.

Unmatched junction bases numbered 6, after V lost 2 bases and J lost 6 bases. This CDR3 spans 15 amino acids. Germline V CDR1 and CDR2: SEHNR, FQNEAQ (reference sequence). The TCR sequence derives from a man in his thirties or forties in good health. The V and J genes are TRBV7-9 and TRBJ2-3; TRBD2 matches 9 bases. Input material: naive CD4+ T cells sorted from blood. The subset was: CD45RA+ positively selected. The CDR3 coding sequence is TGTGCCAGCAGCTTAATAGCGGGAGAGGGTGATACGCAGTATTTT. Encoded protein: CASSLIAGEGDTQYF.